The text below deals with one T cell receptor beta chain. The antigen remains undetermined. This record belongs to a study of graft-versus-host responses after intestinal transplantation. Across the whole study: The study gave all recipients anti-thymocyte globulin induction, then tacrolimus and steroids for approximately three years. Overall study findings and caveats: Declines in HvG clones occurring early post-transplant were associated with peak circulating GvH clone levels. Ileal or blood samples showed some GvH clones first, and such clones were also found in recipient marrow. Subjects displaying graft-donor T cell macrochimerism possessed elevated graft-versus-host to host-versus-graft clonal ratios inside allografts.

CDR3 length: 15 residues. V lost 4 bases, J lost 6 bases, and 15 bases lay in between. CDR1 MNHEY and CDR2 SVGAGI come from the germline V gene. Generated by immunoSEQ multiplex PCR, the TCRdb table keeps only in-frame clones and is missing some. The sample shows about 92,000 clones, about 89% of them seen only once. The gene calls are TRBV6-5 and TRBJ1-4, with D possibly TRBD1 on 5 matching bases. The sequences come from unstimulated CD8+ T cells sorted from spleen or lymph node cells, collected before intestinal transplant. The receptor was isolated from a human donor who received an intestinal transplant. The CDR3 nucleotides read TGTGCCAGCAGTTTGGGGAGGGACGGATATGAAAAACTGTTTTTT. Its protein is CASSLGRDGYEKLFF.